These 5 T cell receptor beta chains came from one sample sequenced in a study of blood T cell repertoires in COVID-19. Some clones are missing from TCRdb's copy, which holds only in-frame ones; the method was immunoSEQ multiplex PCR. Of roughly 290,000 clones in the sample, around 88% are singletons; the top ten hold 6%. Sequencing was done on a sample of PBMCs or T cells enriched from blood (not recorded which). These receptors all stem from a woman in her 40s who had recovered from COVID-19.

V is TRBV5-6 and J is TRBJ2-5; D not certain. Germline V gives CDR1 SGHDT, CDR2 YYEEEE. V was shortened by 4 bases and J by 4 bases, with 17 bases between the two germline ends. The CDR3 covers 15 residues. CDR3 residues: CASSLTPAVGETQYF. As DNA, the CDR3 is TGTGCCAGCAGCCTAACCCCGGCGGTTGGAGAGACCCAGTACTTC.

The chain couples TRBV7-8 to TRBJ2-2; D is possibly TRBD2 (6 bases). This CDR3 spans 15 amino acids. Looked up from germline, CDR1 is SGHVS and CDR2 is FQNEAQ. V was pared by 5 bases and J by 7 bases, with 17 bases between. The CDR3 DNA is TGTGCCAGCAGCCCCGGGGGTAGCGGATTCGGGGAGCTGTTTTTT. As protein: CASSPGGSGFGELFF.

V usage is TRBV6-5 and J usage is TRBJ2-2; maybe TRBD2 (7 bases). CDR1 is MNHEY and CDR2 is SVGAGI in the germline V gene. The V end was cut by 6 bases, the J end by 3 bases, with 11 bases between. This CDR3 comprises 14 residues. The CDR3 region is CASRPGGHTGELFF. DNA of the CDR3: TGTGCCAGCAGACCCGGGGGGCACACCGGGGAGCTGTTTTTT.

This clone was recorded a few times. The V and J genes are TRBV4-3 and TRBJ1-2; 7 bases map to TRBD1. This CDR3 is built from 13 residues. The trim removed 1 base at V and 10 bases at J, leaving 6 bases unmatched. Germline CDR1 reads LGHNA; CDR2 reads YSLEER. DNA of the CDR3: TGCGCCAGCAGCCAAGTCAGGGGGTTGGACTACACCTTC. Translating gives CASSQVRGLDYTF.

V usage is TRBV28 and J usage is TRBJ1-5, with a possible D match to TRBD1 (5 bases). V lost 7 bases, J lost 6 bases, and 16 bases lay in between. The CDR3 totals 14 residues. Germline V lookup: CDR1 MDHEN, CDR2 SYDVKM. The CDR3 sequence is CASTATQGTQPQHF. Here the CDR3 DNA reads TGTGCCAGCACCGCCACTCAGGGAACTCAGCCCCAGCATTTT.